These 18 T cell receptor beta chains share one sample of origin, sequenced in a study of CD8 T cells in Susac syndrome (dated by TCRdb to about 2019). The receptor library was made with the immunoSEQ multiplex PCR assay. RNA was extracted using the RNeasy kit, and about 0.45 to 1 microgram was reverse transcribed with random hexamers. Using fastp trimming at Q25 and MiXCR clonotype assembly, TCRdb reanalyzed the public sequencing data and kept in-frame beta chains. Merged by CDR3 protein, the rows form single entries marked with the most common genes and DNA. This sample comprises 100,000 to 150,000 distinct CDR3 sequences, around 92% of them detected only once. The ten largest make up about 0.087% of the sample. Sequencing was done on a sample of CD4+ T cells from PBMCs. The receptors here all came from a human donor with multiple sclerosis.

The chain is built from TRBV28 and TRBJ1-1; D not certain. This CDR3 has 17 amino acids. The V end was cut by 3 bases, the J end by 1 base, with 18 bases between. Germline CDR1 reads MDHEN; CDR2 reads SYDVKM. The CDR3 spells CASSFRNADRTNTEAFF. CDR3 nucleotide sequence: TGTGCCAGCAGTTTTAGAAATGCGGACCGGACGAACACTGAAGCTTTCTTT.

There are a few counts of this clonotype. The V gene is TRBV12-3 or TRBV12-4, the J gene TRBJ2-2, with D perhaps given as TRBD1 or TRBD2 (5 bases each). V lost 0 bases, J lost 1 base, and 6 bases lay in between. The length of the CDR3 is 15 residues. The CDR3 is CASSLAGGNTGELFF. In nucleotides, the CDR3 is TGTGCCAGCAGTTTAGCTGGGGGGAACACCGGGGAGCTGTTTTTT.

The genes are TRBV30 and TRBJ2-7; D gene uncertain. The V end lost 0 bases, the J end lost 4 bases, and 19 bases lay between the germline ends. The germline V gene has CDR1 GTSNPN and CDR2 SVGIG (reference sequence). The CDR3 consists of 16 residues. CDR3 in amino acids: CAWSVPADSPRYEQYF. CDR3 bases: TGTGCCTGGAGTGTACCGGCCGACTCCCCTAGGTACGAGCAGTACTTC.

The gene calls are TRBV29-1 and TRBJ1-1; 8 positions agree with TRBD1. This CDR3 contains 13 residues. The germline V gene encodes CDR1 SQVTM and CDR2 ANQGSEA. J gave up 3 bases and V 7 bases, and 7 bases lay outside the gene matches. In nucleotides, the CDR3 is TGCAGCGCCAGGACAGGGTCGGACACTGAAGCTTTCTTT. Its translation: CSARTGSDTEAFF. Full variable domain (missing parts from reference TRBV29-1 and TRBJ1-1): SAVISQKPSRDICQRGTSLTIQCQVDSQVTMMFWYRQQPGQSLTLIATANQGSEATYESGFVIDKFPISRPNLTFSTLTVSNMSPEDSSIYLCSARTGSDTEAFFGQGTRLTVV.

The rearrangement joins TRBV19 to TRBJ1-6, with 8 bases aligning to TRBD1. Trimming removed 4 bases from V and 10 bases from J; junction bases left unmatched: 9. Germline CDR1 and CDR2: LNHDA and SQIVND (reference sequence). This CDR3 is 15 amino acids long. The CDR3 bases are TGTGCCAGTAGTAGTTCGCAGGGGGCGCGCTCACCCCTCCACTTT. Translation: CASSSSQGARSPLHF.

V usage is TRBV20-1 and J usage is TRBJ2-1; possibly TRBD2 for D (5 bases). V lost 6 bases and J 1 base, leaving 13 bases between the germline ends. CDR1 and CDR2 from the germline V gene are DFQATT and SNEGSKA (reference sequence). The CDR3 consists of 14 residues. CDR3 residues: CSARRRLSYNEQFF. CDR3 nucleotide sequence: TGCAGTGCCAGGAGGCGTTTATCCTACAATGAGCAGTTCTTC.

This chain links TRBV20-1 with TRBJ2-2; D ambiguous. Trimming removed 3 bases at V and 4 bases at J, with 6 bases between. The CDR3 sequence is 12 residues long. Germline V gives CDR1 DFQATT, CDR2 SNEGSKA (reference sequence). DNA of the CDR3: TGCAGTGCTAGCCCGGGCACCGGGGAGCTGTTTTTT. This codes for CSASPGTGELFF.

This chain links TRBV5-4 with TRBJ2-7; 8 bases line up with TRBD1. With V trimmed by 5 bases and J by 5 bases, 9 bases remained unmatched. The V gene's germline CDR1 is SGHNT and CDR2 YYREEE (reference sequence). This CDR3 has 14 amino acids. The CDR3 region has the DNA TGTGCCAGCAGTCCCCCGGACAGGGTTGACGAGCAGTACTTC. This sequence encodes CASSPPDRVDEQYF.

The genes are TRBV7-2 and TRBJ2-1; 7 bases align to TRBD2. V was clipped by 2 bases and J by 3 bases; unmatched bases: 4. The CDR3 loop spans 15 amino acids. Germline V CDR1 and CDR2: SGHTA, FQGNSA. The CDR3 protein is CASSLIAGGYNEQFF. In DNA form, the CDR3 reads TGTGCCAGCAGCTTAATAGCGGGCGGCTACAATGAGCAGTTCTTC.

The chain employs TRBV12-3 or TRBV12-4 and TRBJ1-5; 7 nucleotides line up with TRBD1. V dropped 7 bases and J dropped 5; count of bases not matched to a gene: 11. This CDR3 spans 15 amino acids. This CDR3 is CASKLRQGRDQPQHF. In nucleotides, the CDR3 is TGTGCCAGCAAGCTTAGACAGGGAAGGGATCAGCCCCAGCATTTT.

The J gene is TRBJ2-1, the V gene TRBV29-1; D is ambiguous. Germline V gene data show CDR1 as SQVTM and CDR2 as ANQGSEA. The length of the CDR3 is 14 residues. Trimming cost V 5 bases and J 4 bases, with 15 bases left between them. CDR3 sequence (DNA): TGCAGCGTTCCCCCAGCCCAAGGATACAATGAGCAGTTCTTC. This gives the protein CSVPPAQGYNEQFF.

This sequence joins TRBV19 and TRBJ1-2; D is unclear. This CDR3 is 14 amino acids long. The germline V gene has CDR1 LNHDA and CDR2 SQIVND (reference sequence). Trimming shortened V by 0 bases and J by 0 bases, and 5 bases separated the two germline ends. This CDR3 is CASSIELANYGYTF. As DNA, the CDR3 is TGTGCCAGTAGTATAGAGTTAGCTAACTATGGCTACACCTTC.

The chain couples TRBV27 to TRBJ1-2, with D unclear. The CDR3 is 13 amino acids. The V gene's germline CDR1 is MNHEY and CDR2 SMNVEV (reference sequence). Trimming shortened V by 4 bases and J by 3 bases, and 9 bases separated the two germline ends. Written as DNA, the CDR3 is TGTGCCAGCAGTTCCCCACCGTACTATGGCTACACCTTC. The encoded protein is CASSSPPYYGYTF.

V and J are TRBV10-3 and TRBJ1-3; D uncertain. V was clipped by 5 bases and J by 0 bases, with 14 bases between them. Germline V gene lookup returns CDR1 ENHRY and CDR2 SYGVKD. CDR3 size: 16 residues. CDR3 nucleotide sequence: TGTGCCATCAGTTCCAGACTGGGAAGCTCTGGAAACACCATATATTTT. This gives the protein CAISSRLGSSGNTIYF.

The rearrangement joins TRBV7-8 to TRBJ2-7, with TRBD1 matching over 12 bases. The CDR3 is 15 amino acids. V shed 1 base, J shed 4 bases, and the junction held 2 bases outside the gene matches. Germline CDR1 is SGHVS and CDR2 is FQNEAQ. The CDR3 DNA follows: TGTGCCAGCAGCTTAGGGGGACAGGGGGCTTACGAGCAGTACTTC. Its translation: CASSLGGQGAYEQYF.

This sequence joins TRBV28 and TRBJ1-6, with a possible D match to TRBD1 (6 bases). Per the germline V gene, CDR1 is MDHEN and CDR2 is SYDVKM. The CDR3 length is 14 residues. V lost 5 bases, J lost 10 bases, and 15 bases lay in between. The CDR3 DNA follows: TGTGCCAGCAGTCCGCAGGGGAGAGGCTCACCCCTCCACTTT. As protein: CASSPQGRGSPLHF.

The V gene is TRBV7-9, the J gene TRBJ1-6; D is ambiguous. Germline values: CDR1 SEHNR, CDR2 FQNEAQ (reference sequence). The CDR3 runs to 12 residues. The V and J ends lost 6 bases and 6 bases respectively, with 6 bases between them. The CDR3 coding sequence is TGTGCCAGCAGTCCAACTAATTCACCCCTCCACTTT. It specifies CASSPTNSPLHF.

The chain has TRBV6-5 and TRBJ1-6; D unclear. Trimming left V 2 bases short and J 8 bases short, with 7 bases between. Germline V gene data show CDR1 as MNHEY and CDR2 as SVGAGI. The CDR3 runs 13 residues. CDR3 protein: CASSYKQHSPLHF. In DNA, the CDR3 is TGTGCCAGCAGTTACAAGCAGCATTCACCCCTCCACTTT.